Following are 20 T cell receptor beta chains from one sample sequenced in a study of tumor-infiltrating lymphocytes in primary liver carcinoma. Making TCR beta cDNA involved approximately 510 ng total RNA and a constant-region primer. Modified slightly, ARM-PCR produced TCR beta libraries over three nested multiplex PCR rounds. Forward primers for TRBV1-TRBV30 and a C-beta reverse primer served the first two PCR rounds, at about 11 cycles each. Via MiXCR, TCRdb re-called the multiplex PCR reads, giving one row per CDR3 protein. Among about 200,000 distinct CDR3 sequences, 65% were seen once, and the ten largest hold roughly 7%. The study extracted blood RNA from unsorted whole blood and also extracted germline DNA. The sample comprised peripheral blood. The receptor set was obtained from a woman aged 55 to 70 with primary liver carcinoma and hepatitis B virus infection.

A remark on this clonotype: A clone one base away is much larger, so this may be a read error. The DNA for the CDR3 is TGTGCCACCACCCCACGGGGGGGCAAGAACACTGAAGCTTTCTTT. It encodes CATTPRGGKNTEAFF. This chain uses TRBV6-5 with TRBJ1-1; possible D gene TRBD1, 6 bases. CDR3 length: 15 residues. Looked up from germline, CDR1 is MNHEY and CDR2 is SVGAGI. The ends were cut back, 10 bases at V and 1 base at J, with 19 bases in the middle.

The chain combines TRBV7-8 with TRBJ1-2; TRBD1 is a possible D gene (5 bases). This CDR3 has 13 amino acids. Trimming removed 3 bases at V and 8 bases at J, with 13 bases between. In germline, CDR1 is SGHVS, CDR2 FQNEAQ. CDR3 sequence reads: CASSFPNGGGYTF. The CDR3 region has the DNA TGTGCCAGCAGCTTTCCAAACGGGGGAGGCTACACCTTC.

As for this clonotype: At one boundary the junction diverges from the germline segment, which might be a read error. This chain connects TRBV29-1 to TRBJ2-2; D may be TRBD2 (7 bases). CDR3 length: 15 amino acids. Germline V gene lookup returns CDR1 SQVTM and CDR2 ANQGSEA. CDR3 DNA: TGCAGCGTTGAATCGGGGGGCGCGAACACCGGGGAGCTCTCTTTT. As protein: CSVESGGANTGELSF.

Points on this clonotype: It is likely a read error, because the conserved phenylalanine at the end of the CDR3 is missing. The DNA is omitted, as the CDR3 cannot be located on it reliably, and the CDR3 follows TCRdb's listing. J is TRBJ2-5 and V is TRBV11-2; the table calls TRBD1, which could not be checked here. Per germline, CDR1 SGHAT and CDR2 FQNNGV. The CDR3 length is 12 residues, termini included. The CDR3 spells CASSLPDTTQYV.

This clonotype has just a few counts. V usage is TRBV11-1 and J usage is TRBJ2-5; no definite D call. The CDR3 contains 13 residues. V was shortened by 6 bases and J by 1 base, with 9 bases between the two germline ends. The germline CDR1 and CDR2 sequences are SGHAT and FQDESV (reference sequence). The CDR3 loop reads CASRPDGQETQYF. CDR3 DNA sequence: TGTGCCAGCAGACCGGACGGCCAAGAGACCCAGTACTTC.

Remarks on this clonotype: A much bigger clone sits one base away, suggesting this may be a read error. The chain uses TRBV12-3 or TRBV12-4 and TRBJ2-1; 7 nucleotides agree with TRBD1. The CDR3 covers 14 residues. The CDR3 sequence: CASSPPGQNNDQFF. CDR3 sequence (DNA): TGTGCCAGCAGTCCACCGGGACAGAACAATGATCAGTTCTTC.

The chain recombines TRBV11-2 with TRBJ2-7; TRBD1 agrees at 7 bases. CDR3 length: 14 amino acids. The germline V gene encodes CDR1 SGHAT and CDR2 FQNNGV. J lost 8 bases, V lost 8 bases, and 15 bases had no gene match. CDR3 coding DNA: TGTGCCAGCGGAGACATAAGGGGGCCTTACAAGCAGTACTTC. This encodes CASGDIRGPYKQYF.

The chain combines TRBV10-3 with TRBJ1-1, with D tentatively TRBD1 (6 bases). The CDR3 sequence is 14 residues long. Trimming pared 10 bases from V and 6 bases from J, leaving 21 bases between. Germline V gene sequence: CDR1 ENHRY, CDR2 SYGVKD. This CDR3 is CATTRVSQGSEAFF. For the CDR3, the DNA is TGTGCCACCACCCGGGTGTCACAGGGATCTGAAGCTTTCTTT.

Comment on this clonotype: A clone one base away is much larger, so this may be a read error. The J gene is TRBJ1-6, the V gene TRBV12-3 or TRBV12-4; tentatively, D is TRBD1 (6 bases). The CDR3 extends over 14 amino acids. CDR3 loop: CPSTPTGYNSPLHF. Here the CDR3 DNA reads TGTCCCAGCACCCCGACAGGTTATAATTCACCCCTCCACTTT.

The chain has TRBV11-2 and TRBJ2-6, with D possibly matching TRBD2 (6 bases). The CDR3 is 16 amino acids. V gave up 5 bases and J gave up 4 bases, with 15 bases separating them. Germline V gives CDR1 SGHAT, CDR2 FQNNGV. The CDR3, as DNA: TGTGCCAGCAGCAGGAGGGAAATTGGGGGGGCCAACGTCCTGACTTTC. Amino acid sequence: CASSRREIGGANVLTF.

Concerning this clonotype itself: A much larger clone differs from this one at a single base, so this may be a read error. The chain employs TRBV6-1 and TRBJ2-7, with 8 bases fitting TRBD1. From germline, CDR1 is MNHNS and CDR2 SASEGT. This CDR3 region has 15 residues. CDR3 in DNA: TGTGCCAGCAGTGAATTCGGGACAGGTTTATACGGGCAGTACTTC. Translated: CASSEFGTGLYGQYF.

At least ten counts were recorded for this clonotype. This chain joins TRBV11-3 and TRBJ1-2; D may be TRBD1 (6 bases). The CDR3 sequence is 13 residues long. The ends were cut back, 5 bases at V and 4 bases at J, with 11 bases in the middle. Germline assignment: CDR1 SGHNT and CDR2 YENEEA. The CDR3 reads CASSPTGSYGYTF. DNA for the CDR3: TGTGCCAGCAGCCCGACAGGCTCCTATGGCTACACCTTC.

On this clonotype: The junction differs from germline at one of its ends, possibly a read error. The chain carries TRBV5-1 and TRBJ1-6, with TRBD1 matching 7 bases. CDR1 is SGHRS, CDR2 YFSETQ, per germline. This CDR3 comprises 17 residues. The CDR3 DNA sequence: TGCACCAGTAGCTTGACTCCCCCGGGGCAGGGGGTTTCACCCCTCCACTTT. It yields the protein CTSSLTPPGQGVSPLHF.

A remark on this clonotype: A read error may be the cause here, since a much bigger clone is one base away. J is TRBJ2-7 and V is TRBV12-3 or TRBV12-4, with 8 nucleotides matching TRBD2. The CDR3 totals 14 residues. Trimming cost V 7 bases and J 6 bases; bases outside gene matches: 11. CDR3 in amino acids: CASTESGRRLEQYF. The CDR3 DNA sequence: TGTGCCAGCACCGAGAGCGGGAGAAGGCTCGAGCAGTACTTC.

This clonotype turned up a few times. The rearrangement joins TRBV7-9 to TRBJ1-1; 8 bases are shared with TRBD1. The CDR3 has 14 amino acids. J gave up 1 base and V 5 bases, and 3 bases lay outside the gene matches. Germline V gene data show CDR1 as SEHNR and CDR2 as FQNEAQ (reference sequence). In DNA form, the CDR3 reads TGTGCCAGCAGCCGGGGGACAGGGAACACTGAAGCTTTCTTT. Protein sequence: CASSRGTGNTEAFF.

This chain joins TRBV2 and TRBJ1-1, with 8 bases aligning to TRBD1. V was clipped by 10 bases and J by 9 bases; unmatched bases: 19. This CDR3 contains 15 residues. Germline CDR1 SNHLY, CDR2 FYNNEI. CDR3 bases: TGTGCCACCAGCGCAACGAACCTGGGACAGGACAAAGCTTTCTTT. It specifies CATSATNLGQDKAFF.

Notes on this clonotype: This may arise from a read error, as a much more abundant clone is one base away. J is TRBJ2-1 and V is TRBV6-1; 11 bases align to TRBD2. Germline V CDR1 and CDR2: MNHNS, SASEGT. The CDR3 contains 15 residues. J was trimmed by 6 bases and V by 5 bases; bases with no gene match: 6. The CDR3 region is CASSRLAGSLNEQFF. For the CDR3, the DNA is TGTGCCAGCAGTAGACTAGCGGGATCCCTCAATGAGCAGTTCTTC.

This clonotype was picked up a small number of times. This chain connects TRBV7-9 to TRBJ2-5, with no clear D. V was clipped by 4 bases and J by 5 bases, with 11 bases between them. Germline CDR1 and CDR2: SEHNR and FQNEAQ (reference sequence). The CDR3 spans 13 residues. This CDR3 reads CASSSSQRETQYF. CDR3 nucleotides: TGTGCCAGCAGCTCAAGCCAGAGGGAGACCCAGTACTTC.

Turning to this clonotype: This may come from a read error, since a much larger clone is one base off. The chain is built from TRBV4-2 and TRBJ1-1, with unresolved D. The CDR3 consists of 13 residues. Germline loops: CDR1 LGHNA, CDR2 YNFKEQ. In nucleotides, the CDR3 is TGTGTCAGCAGCCGTCCAATGGGCACTGAAGCTTTCTTT. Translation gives CVSSRPMGTEAFF.

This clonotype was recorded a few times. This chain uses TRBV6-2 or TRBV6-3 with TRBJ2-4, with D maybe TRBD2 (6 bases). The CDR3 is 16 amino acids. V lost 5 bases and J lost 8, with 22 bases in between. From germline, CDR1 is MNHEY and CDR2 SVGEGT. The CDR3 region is CASSAGQGLGLDIQYF. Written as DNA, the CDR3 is TGTGCCAGCAGTGCGGGGCAGGGCCTAGGTCTAGACATTCAGTACTTC.